This TCR beta chain stems from a study of T cell responses to AZD1222 COVID-19 vaccine. Study results and caveats: Donors skewed white British and female; clonal diversity was possibly underestimated.

Data came from immunoSEQ multiplex PCR; TCRdb stores just in-frame clones and leaves some out. The sample has about 82,000 clones; roughly 87% are singletons. Germline CDR1 is MNHEY and CDR2 is SVGEGT. V was shortened by 2 bases and J by 3 bases, with 10 bases between the two germline ends. CDR3 size: 14 residues. This clone appeared a single time. Its target is not known. This chain uses TRBV6-2 or TRBV6-3 with TRBJ2-5; unclear D gene. The source was peripheral blood, collected 28 days after the second AZD1222 dose. The TCR comes from an adult who received the AZD1222 COVID-19 vaccine. The CDR3 protein is CASSYNVAEETQYF. The DNA for the CDR3 is TGTGCCAGCAGTTACAACGTCGCCGAAGAGACCCAGTACTTC.